This T cell receptor beta chain was observed in a study of post-analysis software for immune sequencing data. Study-wide findings and caveats: Samples prepared in the same batch strongly co-clustered by F measure. When patients were compared with controls, 5 or 6 TRBV segments were more frequent, TRBV5-6, TRBV5-1 and TRBV20-1 among them.

Trimming took off 3 bases at V and 2 bases at J, with 5 bases between the two ends. CDR1 DFQATT and CDR2 SNEGSKA come from the germline V gene (reference sequence). This CDR3 has 12 amino acids. A word on this clonotype: Its antigen is undetermined.

Prepared TCR beta cDNA libraries contained unique molecular identifiers. Out of roughly 0.95 to 10 million T cells, some 500,000 cDNA molecules were generated. TCRdb used MiXCR to reprocess the PCR reads, holding one entry per CDR3 protein. The data contain fewer than 850,000 distinct CDR3 sequences, 25% to 30% of them seen just once; the ten biggest clones take up more than 0.45%. The chain combines TRBV20-1 with TRBJ1-5; no clear D. This clonotype originated in a girl aged 5-17 years with multiple sclerosis. Sample: blood. The CDR3 region has the DNA TGCAGTGCTAGGATGGGCAATCAGCCCCAGCATTTT. Translating gives CSARMGNQPQHF.